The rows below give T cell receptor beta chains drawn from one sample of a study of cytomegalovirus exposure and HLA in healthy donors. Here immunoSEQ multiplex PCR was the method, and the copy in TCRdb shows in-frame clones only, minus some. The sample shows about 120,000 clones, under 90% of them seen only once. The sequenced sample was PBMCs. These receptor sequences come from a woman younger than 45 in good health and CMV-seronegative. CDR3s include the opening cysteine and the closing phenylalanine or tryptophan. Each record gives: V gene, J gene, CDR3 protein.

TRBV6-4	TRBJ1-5	CASSAQVNQPQHF
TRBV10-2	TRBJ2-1	CASSEGGGGANEQFF
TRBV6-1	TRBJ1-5	CASSEGRVLYQPQHF
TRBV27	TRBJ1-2	CASSEVGASNPWGYTF
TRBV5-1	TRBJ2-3	CASSQNTDTQYF
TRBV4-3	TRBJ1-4	CASSQDGTGSGEKLFF
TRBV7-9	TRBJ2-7	CASSRGDSEQYF
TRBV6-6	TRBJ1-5	CASSYSAGQGNQPQHF
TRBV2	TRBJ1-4	CASSLGVSNEKLFF
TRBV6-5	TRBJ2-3	CASNGGDSTDTQYF
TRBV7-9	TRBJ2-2	CASSLDRGWTGELFF
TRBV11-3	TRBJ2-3	CASSSGLAGVWTDTQYF
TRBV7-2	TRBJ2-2	CASSSSGTTTGELFF
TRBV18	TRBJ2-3	CASGGEGGDTQYF
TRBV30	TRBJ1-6	CAWSRRGGNSPLHF
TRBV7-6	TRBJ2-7	CASSSRQGAKEQYF
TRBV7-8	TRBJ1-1	CASSPLGRGGAKTEAFF
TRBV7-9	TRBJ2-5	CASSPDIASVRETQYF
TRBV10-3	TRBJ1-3	CAIRTGGNTIYF
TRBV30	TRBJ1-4	CAKGEGTAEKLFF
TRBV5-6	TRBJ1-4	CASSLRYGGATNEKLFF
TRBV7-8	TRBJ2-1	CASSLAGGGAHNEQFF
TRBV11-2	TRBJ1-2	CASSLPPGGNYGYTF
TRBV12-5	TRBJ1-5	CASALNSNQPQHF
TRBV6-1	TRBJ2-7	CASSGSETSGVLTYYHEQYF
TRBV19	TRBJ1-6	CASSISDSNSPLHF
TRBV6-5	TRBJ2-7	CASRTGALSYEQYF
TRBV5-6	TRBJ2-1	CASSTGQGGIRDNEQFF
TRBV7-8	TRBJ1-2	CASSLDTGFYGYTF
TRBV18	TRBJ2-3	CASSSRTSGGTRTDTQYF
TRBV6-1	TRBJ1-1	CASRLRQDHTEAFF
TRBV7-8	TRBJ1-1	CASSSLDRGHTEAFF
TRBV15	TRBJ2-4	CATSRTNLLAKNIQYF
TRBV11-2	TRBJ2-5	CASSPRDLGGTQYF
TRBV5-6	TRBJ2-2	CASSLPGVNTGELFF
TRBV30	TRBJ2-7	CAWIPPGQGVKQYF
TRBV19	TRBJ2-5	CASSTIRGGETQYF
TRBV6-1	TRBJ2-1	CASDRGTYNEQFF
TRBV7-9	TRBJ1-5	CASSPQNQPQHF
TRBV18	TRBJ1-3	CASSMDRVNTIYF
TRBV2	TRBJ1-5	CASRGQNNQPQHF
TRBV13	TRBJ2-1	CASSPPTGKQNEQFF
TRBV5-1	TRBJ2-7	CASSSRGTAYEQYF
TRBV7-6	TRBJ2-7	CASSLEQNSAYEQYF
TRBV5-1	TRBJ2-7	CASSLGLDTYEQYF
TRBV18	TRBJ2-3	CASSRGGASDTDTQYF
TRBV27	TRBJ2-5	CASSLQGLAGGETQYF
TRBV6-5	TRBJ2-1	CASSYQGGAIGEQFF